Listed here are 17 T cell receptor beta chains from one sample, sequenced in a study of a mutant IDH1 vaccine in newly diagnosed glioma. Assay used: immunoSEQ multiplex PCR; TCRdb lists only in-frame clones, some missing. The sample holds around 53,000 clones, about 91% seen once. Antigens of these TCRs are unknown. Time point described: week 11, during vaccination. One vaccine dose held 300 ug of mutant IDH1 20-mer peptide and came with topical imiquimod. Source: PBMCs, taken from a glioma patient whose treatment included an IDH1 peptide vaccine. The receptors stem from a man aged 45-65 years with glioma.

The chain couples TRBV15 to TRBJ2-6; no definite D call. Germline values: CDR1 LNHNV, CDR2 YYDKDF (reference sequence). The CDR3 totals 16 residues. The V end was cut by 5 bases, the J end by 0 bases, with 11 bases between. CDR3: CATSGAGFSGANVLTF. The CDR3 DNA reads as TGTGCCACCAGCGGAGCAGGTTTCTCTGGGGCCAACGTCCTGACTTTC.

This chain joins TRBV2 and TRBJ2-3; TRBD1 or TRBD2 may be the D gene (7 bases each). CDR3 length: 12 residues. The V gene's germline CDR1 is SNHLY and CDR2 FYNNEI. The ends were cut back, 6 bases at V and 6 bases at J, with 10 bases in the middle. The CDR3 DNA reads TGTGCCAGCAGCAGGGGGGGCGATACGCAGTATTTT. This encodes CASSRGGDTQYF.

This clone was recorded once. The gene calls are TRBV27 and TRBJ1-5, with D unresolved. Trimming took 6 bases from V and 2 from J, leaving 11 bases between them. Looked up from germline, CDR1 is MNHEY and CDR2 is SMNVEV (reference sequence). CDR3 size: 14 residues. CDR3 sequence (DNA): TGTGCCAGCAGGCCGCGCGGGGGCAATCAGCCCCAGCATTTT. This translates into CASRPRGGNQPQHF.

This chain uses TRBV18 with TRBJ1-3; D is unresolved. This CDR3 is built from 24 residues. Germline CDR1 reads KGHSH; CDR2 reads LQKENI. The germline V and J ends were trimmed by 0 bases and 4 bases, with 37 bases remaining between them. The chain's CDR3 is CASSPPMGYNNPPPRVSGGNTIYF. CDR3 nucleotide sequence: TGTGCCAGCTCACCACCAATGGGATATAATAACCCCCCGCCGCGCGTCTCTGGAGGAAACACCATATATTTT.

The V gene is TRBV7-8, the J gene TRBJ1-1; possibly TRBD1 for D (5 bases). V lost 7 bases and J lost 1, with 10 bases in between. Germline-derived CDR1 and CDR2 are SGHVS and FQNEAQ. The length of the CDR3 is 13 residues. In DNA, the CDR3 is TGTGCCAGCAAGGGGTCGAGGAACACTGAAGCTTTCTTT. As protein: CASKGSRNTEAFF.

This sequence joins TRBV19 and TRBJ2-7; possibly TRBD2 for D (5 bases). The V and J ends lost 6 bases and 4 bases respectively, with 16 bases between them. The CDR3 is 14 amino acids. The germline CDR1 and CDR2 sequences are LNHDA and SQIVND (reference sequence). CDR3 nucleotides: TGTGCCAGTAGAACGAGGGAAGGTTTTTACGAGCAGTACTTC. Protein: CASRTREGFYEQYF.

The CDR3, as DNA: TGCGCCAGCAGCCAACAGGGAACCTCGGGGGAGACCCAGTACTTC. Its protein product is CASSQQGTSGETQYF. The chain uses TRBV4-1 and TRBJ2-5; D is tentatively TRBD1 or TRBD2 (5 bases each). Trimming removed 2 bases from V and 5 bases from J, with 15 bases in between. This CDR3 has 15 amino acids. Germline V CDR1 and CDR2: MGHRA, YSYEKL.

The rearrangement links TRBV5-5 to TRBJ2-5; D gene uncertain. The V gene lost 4 bases and the J gene lost 1 base, with 8 bases spanning the gap. Germline values: CDR1 SGHKS, CDR2 YYEKEE (reference sequence). The CDR3 has 13 amino acids. CDR3 protein: CASSQFIQETQYF. DNA for the CDR3: TGTGCCAGCAGCCAATTTATCCAAGAGACCCAGTACTTC.

The V gene is TRBV19, the J gene TRBJ1-1; D possibly corresponds to TRBD1 (6 bases). Deletions cut 0 bases from V and 5 bases from J, with 13 bases between. Germline V gene sequence: CDR1 LNHDA, CDR2 SQIVND (reference sequence). This CDR3 region has 15 residues. In nucleotides, the CDR3 is TGTGCCAGTAGTATAGAGGGGGCGTCTAATACTGAAGCTTTCTTT. It yields the protein CASSIEGASNTEAFF.

This clone was seen just once. The chain is built from TRBV2 and TRBJ2-7; a weak D match, TRBD2 (5 bases). V lost 3 bases and J lost 0, with 12 bases in between. The CDR3 sequence is 15 residues long. Germline V gives CDR1 SNHLY, CDR2 FYNNEI. This CDR3 is CASSDIGVSSYEQYF. The CDR3 DNA sequence: TGTGCCAGCAGTGATATCGGGGTTAGCTCCTACGAGCAGTACTTC.

This clone was picked up one time. The V and J genes are TRBV5-6 and TRBJ2-5; D is undetermined. CDR1 and CDR2 (germline): SGHDT, YYEEEE. This CDR3 is built from 16 residues. The germline V and J ends were trimmed by 6 bases and 0 bases, with 18 bases remaining between them. In DNA, the CDR3 is TGTGCCAGCACCTCGCCCTCACCCCGGTACCAAGAGACCCAGTACTTC. It yields the protein CASTSPSPRYQETQYF.

This chain uses TRBV2 with TRBJ1-1; D possibly corresponds to TRBD1 (6 bases). The CDR3 loop spans 19 amino acids. Trimming stripped 2 bases from V and 6 bases from J, with 28 bases between. Germline CDR1 reads SNHLY; CDR2 reads FYNNEI. The CDR3 bases are TGTGCCAGCAGTGAATCATGGGGGGCCGTGGGGGGCGCGAGGTCTGAAGCTTTCTTT. Translation: CASSESWGAVGGARSEAFF.

This chain connects TRBV5-4 to TRBJ1-1; D remains ambiguous. Trimming stripped 0 bases from V and 9 bases from J, with 12 bases between. This CDR3 region has 13 residues. Germline assignment: CDR1 SGHNT and CDR2 YYREEE (reference sequence). CDR3 bases: TGTGCCAGCAGCTTGGAGATGACGACGCAAGCTTTCTTT. This codes for CASSLEMTTQAFF.

V is TRBV27 and J is TRBJ1-2; D may be TRBD1 (6 bases). V was shortened by 3 bases and J by 5 bases, with 16 bases between the two germline ends. The CDR3 length is 15 residues. Germline V gene sequence: CDR1 MNHEY, CDR2 SMNVEV (reference sequence). DNA of the CDR3: TGTGCCAGCAGTTTGCGTTTAGGGGGGGGGTATGGCTACACCTTC. This gives the protein CASSLRLGGGYGYTF.

The V gene is TRBV4-2, the J gene TRBJ2-7; 7 bases are a match to TRBD1. Germline CDR1 reads LGHNA; CDR2 reads YNFKEQ. V dropped 1 base and J dropped 3; count of bases not matched to a gene: 9. The length of the CDR3 is 16 residues. CDR3 loop: CASSQVLATGLYEQYF. As DNA, the CDR3 is TGTGCCAGCAGCCAAGTTTTAGCGACAGGGCTCTACGAGCAGTACTTC.

This chain links TRBV6-5 with TRBJ1-3, with D possibly TRBD1 on 6 matching bases. There are 16 residues in the CDR3. Trimming took 2 bases from V and 2 from J, leaving 13 bases between them. Germline V gene sequence: CDR1 MNHEY, CDR2 SVGAGI. The CDR3 region has the DNA TGTGCCAGCAGTTACGCCCTTGGGGGCACTGGAAACACCATATATTTT. It codes for CASSYALGGTGNTIYF.

The CDR3: CASSQGLAGGSYEQYF. The CDR3 DNA reads as TGTGCCAGCAGCCAGGGACTAGCGGGAGGCTCCTACGAGCAGTACTTC. J is TRBJ2-7 and V is TRBV4-2, with 15 bases lining up with TRBD2. Trimming at V came to 3 bases and at J to 0 bases, leaving 0 bases not matched to a gene. Germline CDR1 LGHNA, CDR2 YNFKEQ. The CDR3 runs to 16 residues.